This T cell receptor (beta chain) was profiled in a study of beta chain features in type 1 diabetes. The CDR3 extends over 14 amino acids. Trimming stripped 5 bases from V and 1 base from J, with 12 bases between. Per germline, CDR1 LNHDA and CDR2 SQIVND (reference sequence). The sequenced template was cDNA made from the entire isolated RNA. Repertoires were generated with immunoSEQ multiplex PCR, while TCRdb's copy carries only in-frame clones and drops some. The data show 120,000 to 150,000 clones, 9.7% seen once. This clone was found a few times. This receptor was obtained from a woman between 40 and 55 years old in good health. This chain uses TRBV19 with TRBJ2-7; D is perhaps TRBD1 (5 bases). Sequencing was performed on central memory CD4+ T cells from blood. CDR3 sequence: CASSVDTISYEQYF. The CDR3 bases are TGTGCCAGTAGTGTGGACACAATTTCCTACGAGCAGTACTTC.